This T cell receptor (beta chain) was recovered during a study of OX40 agonist ivuxolimab in advanced cancers. Comments on this clone: The antigen is unknown. The junction does not match germline at one end; this may be a read error.

Measured with immunoSEQ multiplex PCR; TCRdb has only the in-frame clones, and not every one. The sample shows about 120,000 clones, over 75% of them seen only once. Study observations and caveats: Near-lowest levels of clonal expansion characterized partial responders at 0.1-3.0 mg/kg. Antigens targeted by the expanded peripheral T cells were not determined. Certain nonresponding patients likewise had low normalized T-cell clonal expansion.

The CDR3 length is 13 residues. Germline V gene sequence: CDR1 SGHAT, CDR2 FQDESV (reference sequence). The sequencing used CD4+ or CD8+ T cells sorted from blood, collected in a trial of the OX40 agonist ivuxolimab. This receptor was identified in an adult with an advanced solid tumor such as melanoma, head and neck, liver or kidney cancer. The gene calls are TRBV11-1 and TRBJ2-5; D is perhaps TRBD1 (5 bases). The DNA of the CDR3 is TGTGCCAGCAGAGACAGTTTACAAGCGACCCAGTACTTC. Amino acid sequence: CASRDSLQATQYF.